This T cell receptor beta chain is from a study of control samples from healthy donors and cancer patients. CDR3 size: 13 residues. Looked up from germline, CDR1 is MDHEN and CDR2 is SYDVKM. Trimming took 2 bases from V and 6 from J, leaving 11 bases between them. The protocol was immunoSEQ multiplex PCR, while the TCRdb copy is restricted to in-frame clones and leaves out a portion. The profile shows around 75,000 clones, 92% of them singletons. The sequenced sample was blood. The source is a woman in her sixties in good health. J is TRBJ2-7 and V is TRBV28; the D is unclear. The CDR3 DNA is TGTGCCAGCAGTTTAAATATGCTGAGCGAGCAGTACTTC. Translating gives CASSLNMLSEQYF.